Shown below are 32 T cell receptor beta chains from a single sample sequenced in a study of shared clonotypes between healthy human individuals. The protocol was immunoSEQ multiplex PCR, while the TCRdb copy is restricted to in-frame clones and leaves out a portion. The sample lists about 450,000 clones; around 80% were seen once. Material: PBMCs. The receptors derive from a woman in her thirties or forties in good health. Some clones in this sample may be carry-over from other donors' samples.

The V and J genes are TRBV11-2 and TRBJ2-7, with 8 bases identical to TRBD1. Germline CDR1 and CDR2: SGHAT and FQNNGV. V was pared by 3 bases and J by 1 base, with 5 bases of the junction left unmatched. The CDR3 runs 15 residues. The CDR3 sequence is CASSFGRGLSYEQYF. Here the CDR3 DNA reads TGTGCCAGCAGCTTTGGCAGGGGGCTTTCCTACGAGCAGTACTTC.

This clone was observed a single time. The V gene is TRBV5-1, the J gene TRBJ2-2, with D possibly called TRBD1 or TRBD2 (6 bases each). Germline V lookup: CDR1 SGHRS, CDR2 YFSETQ. Deletions cut 0 bases from V and 4 bases from J, with 16 bases between. There are 17 residues in the CDR3. The CDR3 coding sequence is TGCGCCAGCAGCTTGGCCGGGGGCCTCGTCGGCACCGGGGAGCTGTTTTTT. It yields the protein CASSLAGGLVGTGELFF.

About this clone itself: A single base separates this from a much larger clone, so it may be a read error. This chain links TRBV5-1 with TRBJ2-5, with 7 bases matching TRBD2. The germline V gene has CDR1 SGHRS and CDR2 YFSETQ. The CDR3 extends over 15 amino acids. V shed 0 bases and J 2 bases; nucleotides not matched to a gene: 4. In DNA, the CDR3 is TGCGCCAGCAGCTTGGAGCCTAGCGGACAAGAGACCCAGTACTTC. Protein product: CASSLEPSGQETQYF. The complete variable domain, with remaining parts taken from reference TRBV5-1 and TRBJ2-5, reads KAGVTQTPRYLIKTRGQQVTLSCSPISGHRSVSWYQQTPGQGLQFLFEYFSETQRNKGNFPGRFSGRQFSNSRSEMNVSTLELGDSALYLCASSLEPSGQETQYFGPGTRLLVL.

This clone showed up many times. The V and J genes are TRBV6-1 and TRBJ2-2, with TRBD2 as a possible D gene (5 bases). With 3 bases removed from V and 6 bases from J, the gap between germline ends came to 11 bases. Germline V gene lookup returns CDR1 MNHNS and CDR2 SASEGT. The CDR3 is 14 residues long. CDR3 residues: CASSEIRGPGELFF. For the CDR3, the DNA is TGTGCCAGCAGTGAGATAAGAGGGCCCGGGGAGCTGTTTTTT.

The rearrangement joins TRBV6-1 to TRBJ2-5; D uncertain. The CDR3 runs to 12 residues. The germline V and J ends were trimmed by 6 bases and 5 bases, with 10 bases remaining between them. Per germline, CDR1 MNHNS and CDR2 SASEGT. CDR3 region: CASSPNRETQYF. CDR3 coding DNA: TGTGCCAGCAGCCCCAACCGCGAGACCCAGTACTTC.

The V and J genes are TRBV6-6 and TRBJ1-1, with no clear D. Germline V gene sequence: CDR1 MNHNY, CDR2 SVGAGI (reference sequence). V was trimmed by 0 bases and J by 3 bases, leaving 8 bases between them. CDR3 length: 14 amino acids. The CDR3 DNA sequence: TGTGCCAGCAGTTACTCGGAAAGGGACACTGAAGCTTTCTTT. Translating it yields CASSYSERDTEAFF.

This chain uses TRBV5-4 with TRBJ2-7; a possible D gene is TRBD2 (5 bases). Germline V gene data show CDR1 as SGHNT and CDR2 as YYREEE (reference sequence). Trimming stripped 3 bases from V and 0 bases from J, with 13 bases between. The CDR3 is 15 residues long. The CDR3 loop reads CASSSSGGLSYEQYF. CDR3 nucleotide sequence: TGTGCCAGCAGCTCCAGCGGAGGCCTCTCCTACGAGCAGTACTTC.

A word on this clone: Possible read error: a much larger clone is one base away. V usage is TRBV15 and J usage is TRBJ2-1; weak D call: TRBD2 (5 bases). There are 16 residues in the CDR3. V was cut by 3 bases and J by 8 bases, with 20 bases left in between. Germline lookup yields CDR1 LNHNV and CDR2 YYDKDF (reference sequence). CDR3 DNA: TGTGCCACCAGCAGCAGGAGGACGGTAAATAACGATGAGCAGTTCTTC. Translating gives CATSSRRTVNNDEQFF.

The J gene is TRBJ2-1, the V gene TRBV7-8; 11 positions match TRBD2. The CDR3 is made up of 16 amino acids. V lost 5 bases and J lost 12; bases outside the gene matches: 15. CDR1 is SGHVS, CDR2 FQNEAQ, per germline. The chain's CDR3 is CASSPPGVAGGISQFF. CDR3 in DNA: TGTGCCAGCAGCCCACCCGGGGTAGCGGGAGGGATCTCGCAGTTCTTC.

V and J are TRBV15 and TRBJ1-2, with D unclear. The V gene lost 0 bases and the J gene lost 5 bases, with 4 bases spanning the gap. Germline V CDR1 and CDR2: LNHNV, YYDKDF (reference sequence). The length of the CDR3 is 12 residues. CDR3 protein: CATSRDSYGYTF. The CDR3, as DNA: TGTGCCACCAGCAGAGATTCGTATGGCTACACCTTC.

V gene TRBV25-1 combines with J gene TRBJ2-3, with 9 bases aligning to TRBD2. Germline V gene lookup returns CDR1 MGHDK and CDR2 SYGVNS. The CDR3 has 16 amino acids. V lost 0 bases, J lost 5 bases, and 6 bases stayed unmatched. CDR3 sequence reads: CASSEYGGRVGDTQYF. The CDR3 DNA sequence: TGTGCCAGCAGTGAATACGGCGGGAGGGTAGGAGATACGCAGTATTTT.

The sample holds many counts of this clone. The chain has TRBV4-2 and TRBJ2-7; D call uncertain. This CDR3 contains 13 residues. Germline CDR1 LGHNA, CDR2 YNFKEQ. V was trimmed by 4 bases and J by 5 bases, leaving 12 bases between them. In DNA form, the CDR3 reads TGTGCCAGCAGCCTCTCCTCCATCCACGAGCAGTACTTC. The encoded protein is CASSLSSIHEQYF.

Points on this clone: One base separates it from a far larger clone, so it is likely a read error. The gene calls are TRBV11-3 and TRBJ2-3; 13 bases match TRBD2. The CDR3 sequence is 19 residues long. Germline V lookup: CDR1 SGHNT, CDR2 YENEEA. The CDR3 DNA is TGTGCCAGCAGCGACAGAAGGGGAGGACTAGCGGGAGTGGCAGATGCGCAGTATTTT. The encoded protein is CASSDRRGGLAGVADAQYF.

The chain links TRBV10-1 to TRBJ2-1, with TRBD1 identical over 8 bases. V lost 4 bases, J lost 9 bases, and 8 bases stayed unmatched. The CDR3 consists of 14 residues. Germline CDR1 and CDR2: WNHNN and SYGVQD (reference sequence). CDR3 DNA: TGCGCCAGCAGTGGTGGACAGGGATATTCTGAGCAGTTCTTC. Its protein is CASSGGQGYSEQFF.

The table lists this clone with a few counts. The rearrangement links TRBV5-1 to TRBJ2-1; unclear D gene. Germline V gives CDR1 SGHRS, CDR2 YFSETQ. The CDR3 consists of 14 residues. V lost 6 bases and J 8 bases, leaving 18 bases between the germline ends. In nucleotides, the CDR3 is TGCGCCAGCACCTCAGGATCCCCTGGTCATGAGCAGTTCTTC. This translates into CASTSGSPGHEQFF.

V gene TRBV5-1 combines with J gene TRBJ2-1; D may match TRBD1 or TRBD2 (5 bases each). The germline CDR1 and CDR2 sequences are SGHRS and YFSETQ. The CDR3 is 16 amino acids. V dropped 5 bases and J dropped 5 bases, with 20 bases sitting between them. The CDR3 here is CASSPSGTLGDNEQFF. Written as DNA, the CDR3 is TGCGCCAGCAGTCCTTCAGGGACCTTGGGCGACAATGAGCAGTTCTTC.

This chain links TRBV7-2 with TRBJ2-7; unclear D gene. CDR3 length equals 14 residues. Germline CDR1 reads SGHTA; CDR2 reads FQGNSA. Trimming took 5 bases from V and 2 from J, leaving 13 bases between them. The CDR3 spells CASSQNLGTYEQYF. The CDR3 DNA is TGTGCCAGCAGCCAAAACCTGGGGACCTACGAGCAGTACTTC.

This clone came up once. J is TRBJ2-6 and V is TRBV9; 9 bases agree with TRBD1. The CDR3 covers 15 residues. Germline trimming cut 7 bases from V and 2 bases from J; bases unmatched to any gene: 4. Germline loops: CDR1 SGDLS, CDR2 YYNGEE. The CDR3 nucleotides read TGTGCCAGCGGGGGACAGGGAGCTGGGGCCAACGTCCTGACTTTC. Protein product: CASGGQGAGANVLTF.

The CDR3 nucleotides are TGTGCCAGTACCCAAGGGGAGAAAAGCTCCTACGAGCAGTACTTC. Translating gives CASTQGEKSSYEQYF. The chain links TRBV19 to TRBJ2-7, with D perhaps matching TRBD1 or TRBD2 (5 bases each). CDR1 is LNHDA and CDR2 is SQIVND in the germline V gene (reference sequence). This CDR3 region has 15 residues. V lost 7 bases to trimming and J lost 0 bases, with 16 bases between them.

The chain uses TRBV11-2 and TRBJ2-2, with TRBD2 matching over 11 bases. Looked up from germline, CDR1 is SGHAT and CDR2 is FQNNGV. This CDR3 contains 18 residues. The ends lost 5 bases at V and 4 bases at J; junction bases unmatched: 12. The CDR3 is CASSKGTSGSKSTGELFF. The CDR3 DNA is TGTGCCAGCAGCAAGGGAACTAGCGGGAGTAAAAGCACCGGGGAGCTGTTTTTT. Drawing the rest from reference TRBV11-2 and TRBJ2-2, the complete variable domain is EAGVAQSPRYKIIEKRQSVAFWCNPISGHATLYWYQQILGQGPKLLIQFQNNGVVDDSQLPKDRFSAERLKGVDSTLKIQPAKLEDSAVYLCASSKGTSGSKSTGELFFGEGSRLTVL.

This chain links TRBV6-1 with TRBJ2-7; a possible D gene is TRBD2 (5 bases). Trimming left V 5 bases short and J 4 bases short, with 18 bases between. This CDR3 is 15 amino acids long. From germline, CDR1 is MNHNS and CDR2 SASEGT. CDR3 loop: CASSSGSGPNYEQYF. CDR3 coding DNA: TGTGCCAGCAGTAGCGGTTCAGGCCCTAATTACGAGCAGTACTTC.

The chain combines TRBV5-4 with TRBJ2-7, with 8 bases that match TRBD2. The CDR3 loop spans 13 amino acids. V shed 6 bases, J shed 0 bases, and the junction held 2 bases outside the gene matches. Germline CDR1 is SGHNT and CDR2 is YYREEE (reference sequence). CDR3 protein: CASKRESSYEQYF. The CDR3 bases are TGTGCCAGCAAGCGGGAGAGCTCCTACGAGCAGTACTTC.

The chain carries TRBV4-3 and TRBJ2-5, with TRBD1 matching 9 bases. The CDR3 covers 14 residues. With 3 bases clipped from V and 3 bases from J, the junction kept 2 bases outside the gene matches. Germline lookup yields CDR1 LGHNA and CDR2 YSLEER. CDR3 in amino acids: CASSHTGGEETQYF. In DNA, the CDR3 is TGCGCCAGCAGCCACACAGGGGGCGAAGAGACCCAGTACTTC.

The chain is built from TRBV15 and TRBJ1-1, with a tentative D call TRBD1 (5 bases). Trimming pared 1 base from V and 10 bases from J, leaving 16 bases between. The CDR3 sequence is 14 residues long. CDR1 and CDR2 (germline): LNHNV, YYDKDF (reference sequence). CDR3 sequence reads: CATSRARGDPVAFF. In DNA form, the CDR3 reads TGTGCCACCAGCAGAGCCCGGGGGGACCCGGTAGCTTTCTTT.

The rearrangement links TRBV10-3 to TRBJ2-7, with D maybe TRBD2 (5 bases). Germline V gene sequence: CDR1 ENHRY, CDR2 SYGVKD. Trimming removed 6 bases at V and 3 bases at J, with 9 bases between. This CDR3 is 12 amino acids long. CDR3 sequence: CAIRAGNYEQYF. Here the CDR3 DNA reads TGTGCCATCAGAGCCGGGAACTACGAGCAGTACTTC.

This clone is a singleton in its sample. The V gene is TRBV11-2, the J gene TRBJ2-7; 12 bases fit TRBD1. Germline trimming cut 5 bases from V and 6 bases from J; bases unmatched to any gene: 5. Germline CDR1 is SGHAT and CDR2 is FQNNGV. This CDR3 spans 14 amino acids. CDR3 DNA: TGTGCCAGCAGCCAGGGACAGGGGGCAGGCGAGCAGTACTTC. Translating gives CASSQGQGAGEQYF.

As DNA, the CDR3 is TGTGCCAGCAGTCACCACCAGGGTAGCAATCAGCCCCAGCATTTT. Protein sequence: CASSHHQGSNQPQHF. The chain employs TRBV28 and TRBJ1-5, with TRBD1 as a possible D gene (5 bases). The CDR3 has 15 amino acids. Germline V gene lookup returns CDR1 MDHEN and CDR2 SYDVKM. Trimming pared 5 bases from V and 0 bases from J, leaving 11 bases between.

The chain uses TRBV7-9 and TRBJ1-5, with a tentative D call TRBD1 (6 bases). CDR3 length equals 13 residues. The germline CDR1 and CDR2 sequences are SEHNR and FQNEAQ (reference sequence). The V and J ends lost 4 bases and 11 bases respectively, with 15 bases between them. CDR3: CASSYNREGAQHF. The DNA of the CDR3 is TGTGCCAGCAGCTACAACAGGGAGGGTGCCCAGCATTTT. The full variable domain, rest sourced from reference TRBV7-9 and TRBJ1-5, is DTGVSQNPRHKITKRGQNVTFRCDPISEHNRLYWYRQTLGQGPEFLTYFQNEAQLEKSRLLSDRFSAERPKGSFSTLEIQRTEQGDSAMYLCASSYNREGAQHFGDGTRLSIL.

V is TRBV25-1 and J is TRBJ2-7, with 8 bases lining up with TRBD2. The V gene end was trimmed by 8 bases and the J gene end by 2 bases; junction bases not matched to a gene: 8. The germline CDR1 and CDR2 sequences are MGHDK and SYGVNS. The CDR3 consists of 14 residues. Written as DNA, the CDR3 is TGTGCCAGCGGGGATAGCGGGAAGACCTACGAGCAGTACTTC. As protein: CASGDSGKTYEQYF.

In DNA, the CDR3 is TGTGCCACCAGCAGAGAGCACAGTAATTCACCCCTCCACTTT. Protein product: CATSREHSNSPLHF. The chain joins TRBV15 to TRBJ1-6; the D is unclear. The germline V gene encodes CDR1 LNHNV and CDR2 YYDKDF (reference sequence). V shed 0 bases and J shed 6 bases, with 6 bases lying between them. The CDR3 runs to 14 residues.

The chain carries TRBV11-2 and TRBJ2-1, with D possibly TRBD2 on 5 matching bases. Germline assignment: CDR1 SGHAT and CDR2 FQNNGV. V was clipped by 1 base and J by 6 bases, with 13 bases between them. The CDR3 runs to 15 residues. This CDR3 is CASSLVEAGGNEQFF. CDR3 DNA: TGTGCCAGCAGCTTAGTAGAGGCGGGCGGCAATGAGCAGTTCTTC.

The gene calls are TRBV7-9 and TRBJ1-2; D is ambiguous. Between the trimmed V and J ends, which lost 3 bases and 6 bases, there was a span of 8 bases. Per the germline V gene, CDR1 is SEHNR and CDR2 is FQNEAQ (reference sequence). This CDR3 contains 12 residues. Written as DNA, the CDR3 is TGTGCCAGCAGCTTGAGGTGGGATGGCTACACCTTC. It yields the protein CASSLRWDGYTF.